The TCR beta chain described here comes from a study of tumor-infiltrating lymphocytes in primary liver carcinoma (dated by TCRdb to 2016 to 2017). With respect to the entire study: Of the five patients (three men and two women, aged 30 to 69 years), four had hepatocellular carcinoma and one had combined HCC and intrahepatic cholangiocarcinoma. A total of 35 or so specimens from 5 patients went through TCRbeta repertoire sequencing, namely 25 tumor regions, 5 adjacent noncancerous liver tissues and 5 peripheral blood samples. Roughly 3.5 to 8 million productive TCRbeta reads were obtained per sample, and no significant difference in read depth was found between tissue types. Across five regions of each liver tumor, along with adjacent normal tissue and blood, the study brought together TCRbeta repertoire sequencing, expression microarrays and whole-exome sequencing. Repertoires from technical replicates were highly reproducible, with mean shared-clone rates about 0.9 and correlation coefficients above 0.95. The five patients had tumors of stage T1-T3 N0M0, with maximum diameters ranging from roughly 4.2 to 11 cm. General study outcomes and caveats: Because the samples were bulk and unsorted, CD4+ and CD8+ T cell repertoires could not be compared. Consistent with antigen-driven expansion, pairs of tumor regions showed higher repertoire overlap (mean around 36%) than either tumor-adjacent pairs (approximately 17%) or tumor-blood pairs (around 14%). Because sequencing covered only the TCR beta chain and unpaired alpha chains were not captured, true repertoire diversity is likely underestimated. The study included only four to six patients, and the authors note findings should be validated in a larger study. A significantly larger repertoire fraction was made up by the top 250 clones in tumors than in blood (p = 0.039).

About this clonotype: Its specific antigen is unknown. This may come from a read error, since a much larger clone is one base off.

Using a constant-region primer and ProtoScript II reverse transcriptase, TCRbeta-specific cDNA was reverse-transcribed from around 500 ng total RNA. Three nested multiplex PCR rounds, following a slightly modified ARM-PCR procedure, were used to build the TCRbeta libraries. The first two PCR rounds used multiplex TRBV1-TRBV30 forward primers with a Cbeta reverse primer, each for roughly 10 cycles. Sample barcodes and Illumina adapters were added in a final 25-cycle PCR using Deep VentR polymerase. Before sequencing, amplicons between 200 and 500 bp were purified from gel using a QIAquick gel extraction kit. An Illumina HiSeq 2500 was used to sequence the TCRbeta amplicons, generating 250-bp paired-end reads. On the study's bioinformatics: Reads were quality-trimmed with Trimmomatic v0.33, and paired reads were merged with FLASH v1.2.11 to recover full CDR3 sequences. MiGEC v1.2.1b assigned V, D and J germline segments to the rearranged TCRbeta sequences. VDJtools v1.0.0 computed clonotype statistics and Shannon-Wiener diversity indices. Except for diversity analysis, only each sample's 250 most abundant clonotypes were used in subsequent analyses to reduce sampling bias. TCRdb applied fastp at Q25 and MiXCR to the public reads, then kept only in-frame beta chains. Duplicate CDR3 protein sequences are folded into a single record with the most common DNA and genes. These V and J calls are TCRdb output, not the study's own analysis. In this sample the table shows 90,000 to 150,000 distinct CDR3 sequences, under 70% of which occur a single time. The top ten constitute over 8% of the sample.

Trimming takes 4 bases from V and 4 bases from J, and the germline ends sit 13 bases apart. The CDR3 runs 15 amino acids, cysteine and phenylalanine included. Of the read, only the CDR3 DNA is kept; its 45 bases are in frame from base 1. The germline V gene (reference sequence) yields SEHNR for CDR1 and FQNEAQ for CDR2. Total RNA and DNA were co-extracted from around 18-30 mg of bulk tissue with the AllPrep DNA/RNA mini kit, without cell sorting. Surgical resection was performed in China between 2015 and 2016 on roughly 5 patients with histopathologically diagnosed primary liver carcinoma. At the time of sampling, the patients had chronic HBV infection and had not received any treatment. Fresh tumor and adjacent tissue pieces were bisected, with one half stored in RNAlater at -80 degrees C and the other half sent for histology.

The clonotype comes from an older woman with primary liver carcinoma and hepatitis B virus infection. The chain joins TRBV7-9 to TRBJ1-4, with the D gene too uncertain to name. Sequenced: tumor-adjacent normal liver tissue. The bases read TGTGCCAGCAGCTCCACTCAGGCGATTAATGAAAAACTGTTTTTT. Protein translation: CASSSTQAINEKLFF.